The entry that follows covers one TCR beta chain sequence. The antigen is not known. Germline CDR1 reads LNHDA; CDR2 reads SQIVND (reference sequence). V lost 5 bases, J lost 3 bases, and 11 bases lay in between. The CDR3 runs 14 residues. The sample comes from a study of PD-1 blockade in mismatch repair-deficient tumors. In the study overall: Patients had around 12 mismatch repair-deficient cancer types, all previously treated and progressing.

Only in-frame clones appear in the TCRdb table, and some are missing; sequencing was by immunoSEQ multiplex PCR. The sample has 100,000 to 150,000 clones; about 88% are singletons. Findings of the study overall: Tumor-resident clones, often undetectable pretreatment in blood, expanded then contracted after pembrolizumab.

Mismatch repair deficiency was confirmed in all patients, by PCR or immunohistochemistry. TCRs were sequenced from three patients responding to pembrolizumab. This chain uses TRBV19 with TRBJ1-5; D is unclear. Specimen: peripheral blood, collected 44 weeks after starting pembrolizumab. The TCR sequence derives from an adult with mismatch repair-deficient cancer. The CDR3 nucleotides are TGTGCCAGTAGTCCCGGGCTTCCCAATCAGCCCCAGCATTTT. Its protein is CASSPGLPNQPQHF.